Sequencing of this T cell receptor beta chain was carried out in a study of blood T cell repertoires in COVID-19. Original processing notes: Reference gene primer amplification gave nucleated cell count estimates. TCRdb keeps only in-frame clones here, not all; method: immunoSEQ multiplex PCR. That table furnishes V, J and clone size, whereas the DNA furnished D and trimming. The table lists about 100,000 clones, about 80% of them singletons. CDR3 size: 11 residues. The V gene's germline CDR1 is SQVTM and CDR2 ANQGSEA. The ends were cut back, 4 bases at V and 11 bases at J, with 14 bases in the middle.

This TCR was sampled from a woman aged 70 to 79 with acute or convalescent COVID-19. The chain combines TRBV29-1 with TRBJ1-1, with D possibly matching TRBD1 (6 bases). Sequenced: peripheral blood. The CDR3 spells CSVAGTNEAFF. In DNA form, the CDR3 reads TGCAGCGTTGCCGGGACAAACGAGGCTTTCTTT. The complete variable domain, with remaining parts taken from reference TRBV29-1 and TRBJ1-1, reads SAVISQKPSRDICQRGTSLTIQCQVDSQVTMMFWYRQQPGQSLTLIATANQGSEATYESGFVIDKFPISRPNLTFSTLTVSNMSPEDSSIYLCSVAGTNEAFFGQGTRLTVV.